The 12 T cell receptor beta chains in this list originate from one sample, sequenced in a study of CD8+ T cells in alopecia areata. Treatment reported: oral pan-JAK inhibitor, 5-10 mg twice daily. cDNA prepared by RNA extraction and subsequent reverse transcription served as the template for sequencing. Using immunoSEQ multiplex PCR, the repertoire was profiled, and TCRdb retains in-frame clones only, with some absent. The table lists fewer than 150,000 clones, 65% to 90% of them singletons. This specimen was CD8+ T cells sorted from blood, taken at week 4, from a patient treated with tofacitinib. These TCRs come from a human donor with alopecia areata.

V is TRBV14 and J is TRBJ2-5; TRBD2 matches at 7 bases. The CDR3 spans 16 residues. Germline V gene data show CDR1 as SGHDN and CDR2 as FVKESK. V was pared by 4 bases and J by 3 bases, with 11 bases of the junction left unmatched. CDR3 sequence (DNA): TGTGCCAGCAGCCTCAAAGGCGGGAGTATTAAAGAGACCCAGTACTTC. Translated, it gives CASSLKGGSIKETQYF.

The V and J genes are TRBV4-2 and TRBJ2-1; 7 nucleotides match TRBD2. CDR1 is LGHNA and CDR2 is YNFKEQ in the germline V gene. J was trimmed by 2 bases and V by 4 bases; bases with no gene match: 5. CDR3 size: 15 residues. The CDR3 DNA is TGTGCCAGCAGCCTCGGACTAGGGCCCTACAATGAGCAGTTCTTC. Translation gives CASSLGLGPYNEQFF.

This rearrangement joins TRBV2 to TRBJ2-4; D not resolved. CDR1 SNHLY and CDR2 FYNNEI come from the germline V gene. The CDR3 covers 15 residues. Trimming cost V 1 base and J 1 base, with 8 bases left between them. The CDR3 sequence: CASSEGVGAKNIQYF. The CDR3, as DNA: TGTGCCAGCAGTGAAGGTGTGGGGGCCAAAAACATTCAGTACTTC.

The J gene is TRBJ1-2, the V gene TRBV4-2, with 11 bases fitting TRBD1. Germline lookup yields CDR1 LGHNA and CDR2 YNFKEQ. Unmatched junction bases numbered 6, after V lost 5 bases and J lost 4 bases. The CDR3 sequence is 15 residues long. CDR3 in amino acids: CASSFTGQGAYGYTF. The CDR3 DNA sequence: TGTGCCAGCAGCTTCACTGGACAGGGGGCCTATGGCTACACCTTC.

The chain links TRBV4-1 to TRBJ1-1; unclear D gene. Germline V gives CDR1 MGHRA, CDR2 YSYEKL. CDR3 length equals 14 residues. V lost 1 base, J lost 0 bases, and 6 bases lay in between. The CDR3 protein is CASSQVLMNTEAFF. The CDR3 DNA sequence: TGCGCCAGCAGCCAAGTCCTTATGAACACTGAAGCTTTCTTT.

The chain is built from TRBV29-1 and TRBJ2-2, with D hard to call. With 7 bases removed from V and 0 bases from J, the gap between germline ends came to 9 bases. This CDR3 spans 13 amino acids. Germline lookup yields CDR1 SQVTM and CDR2 ANQGSEA. As DNA, the CDR3 is TGCAGCGCCTTCAACGCGAACACCGGGGAGCTGTTTTTT. Protein: CSAFNANTGELFF.

The CDR3 protein is CASSMEQSYEQYF. For the CDR3, the DNA is TGTGCCAGTAGTATGGAGCAGTCCTACGAGCAGTACTTC. V gene TRBV19 combines with J gene TRBJ2-7; D gene uncertain. The CDR3 covers 13 residues. CDR1 is LNHDA and CDR2 is SQIVND in the germline V gene (reference sequence). The germline V and J ends were trimmed by 3 bases and 1 base, with 7 bases remaining between them. The variable domain in full, completed from reference TRBV19 and TRBJ2-7, reads DGGITQSPKYLFRKEGQNVTLSCEQNLNHDAMYWYRQDPGQGLRLIYYSQIVNDFQKGDIAEGYSVSREKKESFPLTVTSAQKNPTAFYLCASSMEQSYEQYFGPGTRLTVT.

The rearrangement uses TRBV7-6 and TRBJ2-7; 7 bases align to TRBD2. The CDR3 runs to 13 residues. Trimming removed 3 bases from V and 5 bases from J; junction bases left unmatched: 4. Germline lookup yields CDR1 SGHVS and CDR2 FNYEAQ. The CDR3 coding sequence is TGTGCCAGCAGCTTTCAGCGGGGCGACGAGCAGTACTTC. This translates into CASSFQRGDEQYF.

The chain carries TRBV29-1 and TRBJ2-5; TRBD2 matches at 7 bases. Near its end, the DNA agrees better with TRBJ2-7, so the J call may be wrong. Germline CDR1 reads SQVTM; CDR2 reads ANQGSEA. The CDR3 loop spans 13 amino acids. CDR3 amino acids: CSVELVGRAEQYF. CDR3 sequence (DNA): TGCAGCGTTGAGCTAGTAGGGAGGGCCGAGCAGTACTTC.

J is TRBJ2-5 and V is TRBV19, with a weak D call TRBD2 (6 bases). The V gene's germline CDR1 is LNHDA and CDR2 SQIVND (reference sequence). The V gene lost 0 bases and the J gene lost 5 bases, with 13 bases spanning the gap. The CDR3 is made up of 15 amino acids. The CDR3 DNA sequence: TGTGCCAGTAGTATAGACGGAGGGCCCCGGGAGACCCAGTACTTC. It codes for CASSIDGGPRETQYF.

This clone was recorded a few times. The chain couples TRBV29-1 to TRBJ2-7; 7 bases align to TRBD2. Germline V CDR1 and CDR2: SQVTM, ANQGSEA. The J segment lost 2 bases and the V segment lost 4 bases, leaving 8 bases of the junction unmatched. This CDR3 is built from 14 residues. CDR3 bases: TGCAGCGTTGTTGTCGGGGGGTTCACCTACGAGCAGTACTTC. Translating gives CSVVVGGFTYEQYF.

Details on this clone: Mismatch with germline at one junction end may stem from a read error. The chain couples TRBV7-7 to TRBJ2-7, with D possibly TRBD1 on 5 matching bases. CDR3 length: 14 residues. The germline V gene has CDR1 SSHAT and CDR2 FNYEAQ (reference sequence). The CDR3 spells CASSAASQGYEQYF. Here the CDR3 DNA reads TGTGCTAGCAGCGCCGCCTCCCAGGGTTACGAGCAGTACTTC.